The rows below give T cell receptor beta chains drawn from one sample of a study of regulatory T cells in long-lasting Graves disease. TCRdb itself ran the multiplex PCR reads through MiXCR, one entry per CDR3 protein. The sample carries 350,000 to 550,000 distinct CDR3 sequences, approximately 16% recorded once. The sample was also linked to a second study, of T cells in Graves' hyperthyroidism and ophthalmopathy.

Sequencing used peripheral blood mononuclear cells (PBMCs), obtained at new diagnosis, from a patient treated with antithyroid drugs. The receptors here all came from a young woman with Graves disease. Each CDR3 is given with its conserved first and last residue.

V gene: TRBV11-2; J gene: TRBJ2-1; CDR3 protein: CASSSLTGGRYNEQFF
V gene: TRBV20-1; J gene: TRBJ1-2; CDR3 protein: CSARRPGVEFASKGGYTF
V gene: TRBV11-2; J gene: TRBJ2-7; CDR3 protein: CASSLRLARKSYEQYF
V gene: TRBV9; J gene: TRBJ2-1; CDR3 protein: CASSVVESSYNEQFF
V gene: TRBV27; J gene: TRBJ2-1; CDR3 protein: CASSWGSQGNEQFF
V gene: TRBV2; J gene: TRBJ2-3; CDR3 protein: CARLAGSTDTQYF
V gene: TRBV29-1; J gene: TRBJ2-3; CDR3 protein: CSVEGVRNSRTDTQYF
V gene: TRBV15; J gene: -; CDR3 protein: CATSSGDSADYTDAQYF
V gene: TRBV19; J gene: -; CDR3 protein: CASSISRVRGETQYF
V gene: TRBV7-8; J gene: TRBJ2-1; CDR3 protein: CASSLEPGTAYNEQFF